This T cell receptor beta chain is drawn from a study of alternative splicing in chronic myeloid leukemia remission (dated by TCRdb to 2020 to 2021). Background for the entire study: Remission specimens from the trials were collected at major or complete molecular response, at 12 or 24 months of TKI therapy. RNA sequencing was used to profile peripheral blood obtained from chronic-phase CML patients at diagnosis and at remission, and the resulting profiles were compared with those of healthy donors. In terms of female/male counts, the diagnosis samples were 11/5, the remission samples were 8/3 and the controls were 2/4. Total RNA was extracted with Trizol from peripheral blood mononuclear cells of diagnosis, remission and control samples. Nine or ten diagnostic specimens, together with matched remission specimens, were obtained from the RESIST (imatinib), ENESTxtnd (nilotinib) and PINNACLE (nilotinib plus pegylated interferon) trials. For the trials, the diagnostic specimens consisted of total leukocytes from peripheral blood that had been collected in EDTA. Nine CML samples, seven diagnostic and two matched remission, came from the French Persistem study. Median ages were about 54 years at diagnosis, 56 at remission and 30 to 40 for healthy controls.

According to the study, the label for this sample's time point signals: major or complete molecular response after front-line TKI therapy. The patient cohort comprised some 15 CML patients, with matched post-remission samples retrieved for a subset of them. The paper as a whole reports these results and caveats: Blood cell composition at remission was reconfigured to resemble lymphoid cell-enriched normal controls. Blood cell composition differed strongly by timepoint, shifting from myeloid progenitor enrichment at diagnosis to mature lymphoid enrichment at remission.

Inclusive of the bounding cysteine and phenylalanine, the CDR3 is 12 residues long. No DNA sequence is on record. Sequences MNHNY (CDR1) and SVGAGI (CDR2) are obtained from the germline V gene (reference sequence). Concerning this clonotype: Its antigen specificity is not known.

Library preparation was by bulk RNA-seq. The TruSeq Stranded RNA sample prep kit was used to generate libraries of poly-A-enriched mRNA from an input of approximately 0.97 ug total RNA. Paired-end sequencing was performed on a HiSeq 2500, with each sample sequenced in triplicate. Each mate in the RNA-seq data had a read length of 125 nucleotides. The study's processing was this. Reads were trimmed and aligned to hg38 using STAR v2.7, and quality control was performed with FASTQC, RSeQC and multiqc. Salmon 0.14.1 was used to quantify gene expression levels as transcripts per million (TPM). Principal component analysis suggested that trial, library batch, sequencing batch, treatment regimen and sex did not drive transcriptomic profiles. TCRdb reprocessed the reads into one record per CDR3 protein sequence, lacking DNA. For this entry, the V and J calls and clone size follow TCRdb and not the study's own pipeline. The sample table holds roughly 290 distinct CDR3 sequences, of which 85% to 95% were seen once. The top ten constitute around 25% of the sample.

The sequences come from PBMCs or total blood leukocytes (not recorded which), collected during remission. The TCR was taken from an adult with chronic myeloid leukemia. Here the chain combines TRBV6-6 and TRBJ2-1. The CDR3 protein is CASSYQGDEQFF.